This T cell receptor beta chain was recorded in a study of shared clonotypes between healthy human individuals. Sequencing used immunoSEQ multiplex PCR; TCRdb keeps in-frame clones, though not all of them. The repertoire holds roughly 1.5 million clones, with 95% to 99% as singletons. CDR3 length: 19 amino acids. V lost 1 base to trimming and J lost 1 base; unmatched junction nucleotides: 11. The germline V gene encodes CDR1 SGHTA and CDR2 FQGNSA. The sequence was obtained from a man aged 25 to 40 in good health. This chain uses TRBV7-2 with TRBJ1-5; 9 bases are a match to TRBD1. Specimen: naive CD4+ T cells sorted from blood. Noted subset: CD45RA+ positively selected. The CDR3 DNA is TGTGCCAGCAGCTTAGACTTTACGGACAGGGGTATCAGCAATCAGCCCCAGCATTTT. Translation gives CASSLDFTDRGISNQPQHF. The entire variable domain, with the rest obtained from reference TRBV7-2 and TRBJ1-5, is as follows: GAGVSQSPSNKVTEKGKDVELRCDPISGHTALYWYRQSLGQGLEFLIYFQGNSAPDKSGLPSDRFSAERTGGSVSTLTIQRTQQEDSAVYLCASSLDFTDRGISNQPQHFGDGTRLSIL.